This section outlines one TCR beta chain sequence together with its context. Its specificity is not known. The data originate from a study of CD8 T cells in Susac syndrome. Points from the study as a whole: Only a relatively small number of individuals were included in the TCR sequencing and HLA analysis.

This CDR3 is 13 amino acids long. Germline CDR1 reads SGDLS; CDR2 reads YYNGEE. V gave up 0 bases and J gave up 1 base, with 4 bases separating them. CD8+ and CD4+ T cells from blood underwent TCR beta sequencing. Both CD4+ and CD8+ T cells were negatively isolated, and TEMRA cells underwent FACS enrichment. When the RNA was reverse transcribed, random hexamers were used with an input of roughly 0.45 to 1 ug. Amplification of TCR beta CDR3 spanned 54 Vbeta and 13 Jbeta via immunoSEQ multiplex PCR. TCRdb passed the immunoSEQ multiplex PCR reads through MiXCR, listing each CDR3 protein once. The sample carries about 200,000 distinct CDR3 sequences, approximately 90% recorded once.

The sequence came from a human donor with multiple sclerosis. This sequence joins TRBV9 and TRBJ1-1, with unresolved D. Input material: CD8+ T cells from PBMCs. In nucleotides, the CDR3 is TGTGCCAGCAGCGTAGAGTCGAACACTGAAGCTTTCTTT. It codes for CASSVESNTEAFF. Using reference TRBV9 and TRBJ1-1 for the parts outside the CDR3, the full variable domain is DSGVTQTPKHLITATGQRVTLRCSPRSGDLSVYWYQQSLDQGLQFLIQYYNGEERAKGNILERFSAQQFPDLHSELNLSSLELGDSALYFCASSVESNTEAFFGQGTRLTVV.